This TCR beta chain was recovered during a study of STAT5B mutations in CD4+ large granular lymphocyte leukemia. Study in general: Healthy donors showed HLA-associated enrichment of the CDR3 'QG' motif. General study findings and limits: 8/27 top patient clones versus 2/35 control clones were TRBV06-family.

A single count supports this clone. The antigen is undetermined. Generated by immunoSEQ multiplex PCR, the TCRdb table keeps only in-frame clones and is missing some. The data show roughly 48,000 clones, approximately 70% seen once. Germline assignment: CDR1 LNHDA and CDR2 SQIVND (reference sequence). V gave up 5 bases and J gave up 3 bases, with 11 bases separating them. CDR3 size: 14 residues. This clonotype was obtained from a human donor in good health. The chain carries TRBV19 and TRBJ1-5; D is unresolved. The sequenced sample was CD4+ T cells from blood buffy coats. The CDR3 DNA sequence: TGTGCCAGTAGTTTCCGGGAAGACAATCAGCCCCAGCATTTT. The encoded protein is CASSFREDNQPQHF.